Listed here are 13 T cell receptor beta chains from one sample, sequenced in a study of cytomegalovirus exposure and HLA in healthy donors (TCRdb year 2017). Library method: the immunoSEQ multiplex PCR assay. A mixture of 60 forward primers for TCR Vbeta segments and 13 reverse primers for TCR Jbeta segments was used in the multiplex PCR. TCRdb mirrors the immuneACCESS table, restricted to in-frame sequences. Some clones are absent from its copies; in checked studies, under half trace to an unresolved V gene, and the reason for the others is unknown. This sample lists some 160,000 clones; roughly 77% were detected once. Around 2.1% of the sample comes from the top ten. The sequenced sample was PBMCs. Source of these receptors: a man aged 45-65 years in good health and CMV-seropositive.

The CDR3 nucleotides read TGTGCTAGTGGTTTGGCCCCGGGACTAGCGGAGAGTGGGACGCAGTATTTT. Encoded protein: CASGLAPGLAESGTQYF. V and J are TRBV12-5 and TRBJ2-3, with 11 bases aligning to TRBD2. The CDR3 sequence is 17 residues long. V dropped 1 base and J dropped 9; count of bases not matched to a gene: 12. Looked up from germline, CDR1 is LGHNT and CDR2 is FRNRAP.

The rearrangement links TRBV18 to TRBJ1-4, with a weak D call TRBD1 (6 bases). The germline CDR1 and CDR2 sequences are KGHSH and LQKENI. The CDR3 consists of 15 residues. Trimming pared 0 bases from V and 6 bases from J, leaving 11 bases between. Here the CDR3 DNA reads TGTGCCAGCTCACCACCAGGGGGTGTGCATGAAAAACTGTTTTTT. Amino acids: CASSPPGGVHEKLFF. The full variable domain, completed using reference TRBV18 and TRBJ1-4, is NAGVMQNPRHLVRRRGQEARLRCSPMKGHSHVYWYRQLPEEGLKFMVYLQKENIIDESGMPKERFSAEFPKEGPSILRIQQVVRGDSAAYFCASSPPGGVHEKLFFGSGTQLSVL.

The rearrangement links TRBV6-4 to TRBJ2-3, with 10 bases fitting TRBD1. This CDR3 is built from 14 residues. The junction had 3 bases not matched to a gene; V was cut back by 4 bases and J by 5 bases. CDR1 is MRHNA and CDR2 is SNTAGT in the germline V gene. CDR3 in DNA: TGTGCCAGCAGTGCGACAGGGGGCATAGATACGCAGTATTTT. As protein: CASSATGGIDTQYF.

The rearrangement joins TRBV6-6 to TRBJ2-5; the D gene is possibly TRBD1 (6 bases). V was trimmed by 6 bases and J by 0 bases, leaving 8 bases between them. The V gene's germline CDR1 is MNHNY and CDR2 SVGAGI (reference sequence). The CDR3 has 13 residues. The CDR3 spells CASRDSDQETQYF. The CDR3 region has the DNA TGTGCCAGCAGGGACAGTGACCAAGAGACCCAGTACTTC.

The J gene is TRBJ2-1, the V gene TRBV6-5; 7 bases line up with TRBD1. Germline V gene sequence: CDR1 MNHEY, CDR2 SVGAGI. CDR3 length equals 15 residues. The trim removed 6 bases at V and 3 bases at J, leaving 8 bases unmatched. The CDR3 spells CASRASRGSYNEQFF. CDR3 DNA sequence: TGTGCCAGCAGGGCTAGCAGGGGGAGCTACAATGAGCAGTTCTTC.

In DNA, the CDR3 is TGTGCCAGCAGCTATACAGGGTTCTTCAATGAGCAGTTCTTC. Its protein product is CASSYTGFFNEQFF. The rearrangement links TRBV13 to TRBJ2-1; TRBD1 is a possible D gene (6 bases). CDR3 size: 14 residues. Germline CDR1 is PRHDT and CDR2 is FYEKMQ (reference sequence). Trimming took 4 bases from V and 6 from J, leaving 13 bases between them.

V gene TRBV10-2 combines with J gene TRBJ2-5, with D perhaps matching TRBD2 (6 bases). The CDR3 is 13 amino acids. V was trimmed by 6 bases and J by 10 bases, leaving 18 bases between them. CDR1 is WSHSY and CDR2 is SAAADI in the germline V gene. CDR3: CASRTGRQEGQYF. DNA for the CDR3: TGCGCCAGCAGGACGGGTCGCCAGGAGGGCCAGTACTTC.

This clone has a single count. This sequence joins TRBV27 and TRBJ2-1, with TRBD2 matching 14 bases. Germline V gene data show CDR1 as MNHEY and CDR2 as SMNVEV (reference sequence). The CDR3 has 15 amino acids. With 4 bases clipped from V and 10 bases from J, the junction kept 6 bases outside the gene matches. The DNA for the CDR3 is TGTGCCAGCAGTTGGGGACTAGCGGGGGACACCGAGCAGTTCTTC. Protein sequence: CASSWGLAGDTEQFF.

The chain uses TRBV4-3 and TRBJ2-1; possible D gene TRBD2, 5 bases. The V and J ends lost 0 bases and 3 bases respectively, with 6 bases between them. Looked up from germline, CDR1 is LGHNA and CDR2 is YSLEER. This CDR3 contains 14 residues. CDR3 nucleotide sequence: TGCGCCAGCAGCCAAGAGAGGGACTACAATGAGCAGTTCTTC. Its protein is CASSQERDYNEQFF.

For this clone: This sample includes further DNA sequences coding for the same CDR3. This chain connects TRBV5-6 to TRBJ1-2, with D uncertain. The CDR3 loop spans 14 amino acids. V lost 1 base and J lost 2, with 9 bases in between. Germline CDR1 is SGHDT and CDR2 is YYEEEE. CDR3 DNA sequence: TGTGCCAGCAGCTTGAGTGGAGAGAACTATGGCTACACCTTC. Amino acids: CASSLSGENYGYTF.

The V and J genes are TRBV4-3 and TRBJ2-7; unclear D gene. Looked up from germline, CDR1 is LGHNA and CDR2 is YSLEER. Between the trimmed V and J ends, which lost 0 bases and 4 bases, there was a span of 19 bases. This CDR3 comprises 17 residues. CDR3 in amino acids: CASSQEVSAPTLYEQYF. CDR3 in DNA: TGCGCCAGCAGCCAAGAAGTGAGCGCACCTACCTTATACGAGCAGTACTTC.

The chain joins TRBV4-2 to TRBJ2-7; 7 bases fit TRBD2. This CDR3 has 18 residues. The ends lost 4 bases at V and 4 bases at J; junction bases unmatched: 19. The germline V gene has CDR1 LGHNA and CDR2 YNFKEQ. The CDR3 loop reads CASSPSRVPWTGGYEQYF. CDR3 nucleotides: TGTGCCAGCAGCCCTTCAAGAGTCCCCTGGACGGGGGGATACGAGCAGTACTTC.

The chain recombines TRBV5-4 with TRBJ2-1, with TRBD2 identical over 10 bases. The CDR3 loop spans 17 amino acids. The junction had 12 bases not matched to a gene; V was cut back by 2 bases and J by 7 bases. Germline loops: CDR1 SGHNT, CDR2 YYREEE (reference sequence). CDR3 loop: CASSLGSGGKSYNEQFF. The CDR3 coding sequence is TGTGCCAGCAGCTTAGGTAGCGGGGGGAAGTCTTATAATGAGCAGTTCTTC.